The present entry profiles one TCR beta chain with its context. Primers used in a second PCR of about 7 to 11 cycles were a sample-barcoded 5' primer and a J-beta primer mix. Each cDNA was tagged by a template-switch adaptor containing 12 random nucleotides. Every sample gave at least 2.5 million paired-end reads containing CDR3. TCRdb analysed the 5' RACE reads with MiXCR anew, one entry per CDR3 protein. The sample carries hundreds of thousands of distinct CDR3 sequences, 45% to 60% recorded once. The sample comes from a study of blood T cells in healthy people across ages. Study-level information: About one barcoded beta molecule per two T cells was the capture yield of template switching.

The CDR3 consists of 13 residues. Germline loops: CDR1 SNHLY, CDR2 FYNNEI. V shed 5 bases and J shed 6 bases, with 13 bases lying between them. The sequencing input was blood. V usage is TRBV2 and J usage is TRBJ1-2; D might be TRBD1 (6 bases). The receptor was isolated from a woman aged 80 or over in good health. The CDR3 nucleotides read TGTGCCAGCAGTTTGGGGGCGAACCATGGCTACACCTTC. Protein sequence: CASSLGANHGYTF.